The 3 T cell receptor beta chains in this list originate from one sample, sequenced in a study of early T cells in non-severe SARS-CoV-2 infection. TCRdb reanalysed the 5' RACE reads using MiXCR and keeps one entry per CDR3 protein. This table has tens of thousands of distinct CDR3 sequences, roughly 4.2% appearing once. Sequenced input: whole blood. Receptors originate from an adult who was a healthcare worker with PCR-confirmed SARS-CoV-2 infection or an uninfected control (not recorded which).

This clonotype came up many times. The chain carries TRBV18 and TRBJ1-5; D not certain. Germline loops: CDR1 KGHSH, CDR2 LQKENI. The CDR3 consists of 13 residues. Trimming stripped 4 bases from V and 4 bases from J, with 8 bases between. The CDR3 is CASSRAENQPQHF. The CDR3 DNA reads TGTGCCAGCTCACGGGCGGAGAATCAGCCCCAGCATTTT.

The rearrangement uses TRBV12-5 and TRBJ1-1; D is possibly TRBD1 (5 bases). CDR3 length: 13 residues. V dropped 5 bases and J dropped 5 bases, with 12 bases sitting between them. Germline-derived CDR1 and CDR2 are LGHNT and FRNRAP. CDR3 sequence reads: CASGPPGGTEAFF. The CDR3 DNA reads TGTGCTAGTGGTCCGCCCGGGGGGACTGAAGCTTTCTTT.

This clonotype was recorded many times. The V and J genes are TRBV13 and TRBJ2-5, with TRBD2 identical over 7 bases. J lost 1 base, V lost 2 bases, and 1 base had no gene match. Germline V gives CDR1 PRHDT, CDR2 FYEKMQ (reference sequence). This CDR3 region has 14 residues. CDR3 nucleotide sequence: TGTGCCAGCAGCTTAACGGGGGGCCAAGAGACCCAGTACTTC. This sequence encodes CASSLTGGQETQYF. The full variable domain, with the rest looked up from reference TRBV13 and TRBJ2-5, is AAGVIQSPRHLIKEKRETATLKCYPIPRHDTVYWYQQGPGQDPQFLISFYEKMQSDKGSIPDRFSAQQFSDYHSELNMSSLELGDSALYFCASSLTGGQETQYFGPGTRLLVL.